There are a few counts of the clone carrying this T cell receptor (beta chain). The antigen remains undetermined. Germline lookup yields CDR1 SGHTA and CDR2 FQGNSA. The length of the CDR3 is 16 residues. Trimming took off 1 base at V and 10 bases at J, with 22 bases between the two ends. This record comes from a study of T cells after yellow fever vaccination. On the study more broadly: Any fraction with a low cell number was prepared using SMART-Seq v4 Ultra Low Input.

The 5'RACE template-switching step produced TCR cDNA and added a universal primer site and UMIs. Using its own MiXCR run on the 5' RACE reads, TCRdb lists one record per CDR3 protein. The sample holds 620,000 or so distinct CDR3 sequences; roughly an eighth are singletons and the top ten take about 16%. Findings of the study overall: Subsequent to the booster, the majority of primary-vaccination clones reappeared (under 98% CD4, 85% to 90% CD8).

The TCR sequence derives from a man aged 25-40 years who received the YFV17D yellow fever vaccine. The chain recombines TRBV7-2 with TRBJ1-1, with unresolved D. The material was PBMCs, obtained on the day of the yellow fever booster vaccination. The chain's CDR3 is CASSLEPPTTYIRAFF. CDR3 bases: TGTGCCAGCAGCTTAGAACCCCCGACCACCTATATCCGAGCTTTCTTT. The whole variable domain, filled in from reference TRBV7-2 and TRBJ1-1, reads GAGVSQSPSNKVTEKGKDVELRCDPISGHTALYWYRQSLGQGLEFLIYFQGNSAPDKSGLPSDRFSAERTGGSVSTLTIQRTQQEDSAVYLCASSLEPPTTYIRAFFGQGTRLTVV.